What follows describes a single T cell receptor beta chain. The entry originates in a study of blood T cell repertoires in COVID-19. V lost 4 bases, J lost 4 bases, and 6 bases stayed unmatched. The germline V gene has CDR1 SEHNR and CDR2 FQNEAQ (reference sequence). The CDR3 extends over 14 amino acids. Measured with immunoSEQ multiplex PCR; TCRdb has only the in-frame clones, and not every one. The sample has approximately 130,000 clones; about four fifths are singletons. Source material: peripheral blood. The V call is TRBV7-9, the J call TRBJ2-7; 8 bases line up with TRBD1. This receptor was obtained from a middle-aged man with active or convalescent COVID-19. The CDR3 DNA reads as TGTGCCAGCAGCTCGACAGGGGAAGGGTACGAGCAGTACTTC. The encoded protein is CASSSTGEGYEQYF.